Listed here are 31 T cell receptor beta chains from one sample, sequenced in a study of neoadjuvant anti-PD-1 for oral cavity cancer. Specified time point: after neoadjuvant nivolumab, at surgical resection. Profiling relied on immunoSEQ multiplex PCR, and the TCRdb table lists in-frame clones only, not all of them. The sample contains roughly 13,000 clones, around 70% of which appear only once. The material was PBMCs, obtained after nivolumab (anti-PD-1) treatment. The receptor set was obtained from a person aged 40 to 85 with oral cavity squamous cell carcinoma.

V is TRBV11-2 and J is TRBJ2-5, with D unclear. The CDR3 extends over 15 amino acids. Germline CDR1 SGHAT, CDR2 FQNNGV. Between the trimmed V and J ends, which lost 2 bases and 5 bases, there was a span of 15 bases. The CDR3 nucleotides are TGTGCCAGCAGCTTATATATAGGAGAAGGGGAGACCCAGTACTTC. Protein sequence: CASSLYIGEGETQYF.

The chain links TRBV6-1 to TRBJ1-5; D not resolved. CDR1 MNHNS and CDR2 SASEGT come from the germline V gene. There are 10 residues in the CDR3. Trimming pared 7 bases from V and 6 bases from J, leaving 4 bases between. In DNA, the CDR3 is TGTGCCAGCACAGGTCAGCCCCAGCATTTT. Protein product: CASTGQPQHF.

V usage is TRBV19 and J usage is TRBJ2-1; the D gene is possibly TRBD2 (6 bases). The CDR3 extends over 14 amino acids. With 8 bases removed from V and 2 bases from J, the gap between germline ends came to 13 bases. Germline CDR1 is LNHDA and CDR2 is SQIVND (reference sequence). Here the CDR3 reads CASYGGRTYNEQFF. CDR3 bases: TGTGCCAGTTATGGGGGGAGGACCTACAATGAGCAGTTCTTC.

The rearrangement links TRBV19 to TRBJ1-2; 9 positions agree with TRBD1. The J segment lost 7 bases and the V segment lost 7 bases, leaving 16 bases of the junction unmatched. Germline lookup yields CDR1 LNHDA and CDR2 SQIVND (reference sequence). The CDR3 runs 16 residues. This CDR3 is CASIPEVGQGMIGYTF. In DNA, the CDR3 is TGTGCCAGTATCCCGGAGGTCGGACAGGGGATGATTGGCTACACCTTC.

V and J are TRBV6-5 and TRBJ2-4; TRBD2 is a possible D gene (5 bases). Trimming pared 7 bases from V and 9 bases from J, leaving 16 bases between. This CDR3 spans 13 amino acids. CDR1 is MNHEY and CDR2 is SVGAGI in the germline V gene. The CDR3 here is CASKDSQSGIQYF. Written as DNA, the CDR3 is TGTGCCAGCAAGGACTCCCAGTCAGGCATTCAGTACTTC.

The chain is built from TRBV5-1 and TRBJ1-1; no definite D call. The CDR3 has 13 residues. The V end was cut by 1 base, the J end by 7 bases, with 11 bases between. Germline V gives CDR1 SGHRS, CDR2 YFSETQ. The CDR3 nucleotides are TGCGCCAGCAGCTTGTGGCCCGACGGTGAAGCTTTCTTT. Its translation is CASSLWPDGEAFF. The complete variable domain, with remaining parts taken from reference TRBV5-1 and TRBJ1-1, reads KAGVTQTPRYLIKTRGQQVTLSCSPISGHRSVSWYQQTPGQGLQFLFEYFSETQRNKGNFPGRFSGRQFSNSRSEMNVSTLELGDSALYLCASSLWPDGEAFFGQGTRLTVV.

The V call is TRBV7-9, the J call TRBJ1-4; the D gene is possibly TRBD1 (6 bases). The germline V gene encodes CDR1 SEHNR and CDR2 FQNEAQ (reference sequence). The CDR3 extends over 14 amino acids. Trimming pared 5 bases from V and 5 bases from J, leaving 12 bases between. This CDR3 reads CASSRGPGNEKLFF. In DNA, the CDR3 is TGTGCCAGCAGCCGGGGGCCGGGAAATGAAAAACTGTTTTTT.

This clone has just one count. This chain joins TRBV6-1 and TRBJ2-5, with unresolved D. This CDR3 is built from 14 residues. CDR1 MNHNS and CDR2 SASEGT come from the germline V gene. V was cut by 0 bases and J by 5 bases, with 10 bases left in between. CDR3 protein: CASSEAWSGETQYF. The CDR3 DNA sequence: TGTGCCAGCAGTGAAGCATGGAGTGGGGAGACCCAGTACTTC.

CDR3 residues: CASRMSGQGARILTYEQYF. The CDR3 nucleotides are TGTGCCAGCAGGATGTCGGGACAGGGGGCGAGGATATTGACCTACGAGCAGTACTTC. The V gene is TRBV27, the J gene TRBJ2-7, with 12 nucleotides matching TRBD1. The germline V gene has CDR1 MNHEY and CDR2 SMNVEV (reference sequence). V lost 6 bases to trimming and J lost 2 bases; unmatched junction nucleotides: 17. This CDR3 spans 19 amino acids.

A few counts support this clone. The chain recombines TRBV11-3 with TRBJ2-7, with D possibly being TRBD1 (6 bases). Germline-derived CDR1 and CDR2 are SGHNT and YENEEA. This CDR3 contains 13 residues. V was shortened by 3 bases and J by 4 bases, with 10 bases between the two germline ends. CDR3 DNA sequence: TGTGCCAGCAGCTTGGACAGTAGGTACGAGCAGTACTTC. It encodes CASSLDSRYEQYF.

The CDR3 loop is CASTAGTGVMDGELFF. The DNA of the CDR3 is TGCGCCAGCACGGCCGGGACAGGGGTAATGGACGGGGAGCTGTTTTTT. The chain recombines TRBV10-1 with TRBJ2-2; TRBD1 matches at 10 bases. CDR3 length: 16 amino acids. Germline CDR1 reads WNHNN; CDR2 reads SYGVQD (reference sequence). The V gene end was trimmed by 7 bases and the J gene end by 7 bases; junction bases not matched to a gene: 12.

In its sample, this clone was seen once. The chain has TRBV19 and TRBJ2-1, with D maybe TRBD2 (5 bases). The germline V gene encodes CDR1 LNHDA and CDR2 SQIVND (reference sequence). Trimming took off 3 bases at V and 2 bases at J, with 14 bases between the two ends. The CDR3 covers 16 residues. CDR3 nucleotides: TGTGCCAGTAGTATCAACCGGGCGGGTACCTACAATGAGCAGTTCTTC. The encoded protein is CASSINRAGTYNEQFF.

This chain links TRBV5-8 with TRBJ1-5, with D uncertain. The CDR3 loop spans 12 amino acids. Trimming removed 5 bases from V and 6 bases from J, with 9 bases in between. Germline loops: CDR1 SGHTS, CDR2 YDEGEE. CDR3 in DNA: TGTGCCAGCAGACCTCTCTCTCAGCCCCAGCATTTT. Its protein product is CASRPLSQPQHF. The full variable domain, its missing parts supplied by reference TRBV5-8 and TRBJ1-5, is EAGVTQSPTHLIKTRGQQATLRCSPISGHTSVYWYQQALGLGLQFLLWYDEGEERNRGNFPPRFSGRQFPNYSSELNVNALELEDSALYLCASRPLSQPQHFGDGTRLSIL.

The V gene is TRBV9, the J gene TRBJ1-2, with a possible D match to TRBD1 (6 bases). Trimming pared 2 bases from V and 2 bases from J, leaving 13 bases between. Per germline, CDR1 SGDLS and CDR2 YYNGEE. The CDR3 has 15 amino acids. The CDR3 coding sequence is TGTGCCAGCAGCGTCCGATCCACAGGGAACTATGGCTACACCTTC. Its translation: CASSVRSTGNYGYTF.

This clone was seen more than once but under ten times. The chain recombines TRBV28 with TRBJ2-4; 14 bases line up with TRBD2. The CDR3 spans 18 residues. The germline gives CDR1 MDHEN, CDR2 SYDVKM. The J segment lost 3 bases and the V segment lost 5 bases, leaving 9 bases of the junction unmatched. CDR3 DNA: TGTGCCAGCAGTAAGACTAGCGGGAGGGCCGCGGACAAAAACATTCAGTACTTC. Translated: CASSKTSGRAADKNIQYF.

The chain employs TRBV7-8 and TRBJ2-2; D gene ambiguous. The germline CDR1 and CDR2 sequences are SGHVS and FQNEAQ. CDR3 length equals 13 residues. V dropped 5 bases and J dropped 6 bases, with 10 bases sitting between them. The CDR3 reads CASSPSVAGELFF. In nucleotides, the CDR3 is TGTGCCAGCAGCCCCTCGGTGGCCGGGGAGCTGTTTTTT. Combining the CDR3 with reference TRBV7-8 and TRBJ2-2 gives the whole variable domain GAGVSQSPRYKVAKRGQDVALRCDPISGHVSLFWYQQALGQGPEFLTYFQNEAQLDKSGLPSDRFFAERPEGSVSTLKIQRTQQEDSAVYLCASSPSVAGELFFGEGSRLTVL.

The rearrangement joins TRBV15 to TRBJ2-6; 8 bases are shared with TRBD1. V shed 5 bases, J shed 0 bases, and the junction held 9 bases outside the gene matches. The length of the CDR3 is 18 residues. The germline V gene has CDR1 LNHNV and CDR2 YYDKDF (reference sequence). Here the CDR3 reads CATSPGTGGISGANVLTF. DNA for the CDR3: TGTGCCACCAGCCCAGGCACAGGGGGTATCTCTGGGGCCAACGTCCTGACTTTC.

The chain combines TRBV7-9 with TRBJ2-7; D gene unclear. The CDR3 sequence is 12 residues long. The ends were cut back, 5 bases at V and 6 bases at J, with 11 bases in the middle. CDR1 SEHNR and CDR2 FQNEAQ come from the germline V gene (reference sequence). In DNA, the CDR3 is TGTGCCAGCAGCCTTAACCACCTCGAGCAGTACTTC. The encoded protein is CASSLNHLEQYF. Drawing the rest from reference TRBV7-9 and TRBJ2-7, the complete variable domain is DTGVSQNPRHKITKRGQNVTFRCDPISEHNRLYWYRQTLGQGPEFLTYFQNEAQLEKSRLLSDRFSAERPKGSFSTLEIQRTEQGDSAMYLCASSLNHLEQYFGPGTRLTVT.

The V gene is TRBV6-5, the J gene TRBJ1-5; 8 positions agree with TRBD1. With 5 bases clipped from V and 4 bases from J, the junction kept 7 bases outside the gene matches. Germline lookup yields CDR1 MNHEY and CDR2 SVGAGI. The CDR3 is made up of 15 amino acids. This chain's CDR3 is CASSVLQGGNQPQHF. DNA of the CDR3: TGTGCCAGCAGTGTTCTACAGGGGGGTAATCAGCCCCAGCATTTT.

This chain connects TRBV13 to TRBJ2-1; 14 bases align to TRBD2. CDR1 PRHDT and CDR2 FYEKMQ come from the germline V gene (reference sequence). This CDR3 spans 15 amino acids. V was pared by 7 bases and J by 9 bases, with 8 bases of the junction left unmatched. The CDR3 DNA sequence: TGTGCCAGCACCCGAGGGACTAGCGGGGGTAGTGAGCAGTTCTTC. Translating gives CASTRGTSGGSEQFF.

The V gene is TRBV19, the J gene TRBJ1-5; 7 bases align to TRBD1. The CDR3 has 14 amino acids. Looked up from germline, CDR1 is LNHDA and CDR2 is SQIVND (reference sequence). V lost 6 bases to trimming and J lost 0 bases; unmatched junction nucleotides: 2. The CDR3 sequence is CASSRDSSNQPQHF. The CDR3 DNA follows: TGTGCCAGTAGCAGGGACAGTAGCAATCAGCCCCAGCATTTT. The full variable domain, with the rest looked up from reference TRBV19 and TRBJ1-5, is DGGITQSPKYLFRKEGQNVTLSCEQNLNHDAMYWYRQDPGQGLRLIYYSQIVNDFQKGDIAEGYSVSREKKESFPLTVTSAQKNPTAFYLCASSRDSSNQPQHFGDGTRLSIL.

V and J are TRBV5-4 and TRBJ2-7, with 8 bases that match TRBD2. With 4 bases clipped from V and 6 bases from J, the junction kept 12 bases outside the gene matches. Germline values: CDR1 SGHNT, CDR2 YYREEE (reference sequence). This CDR3 spans 15 amino acids. CDR3 sequence reads: CASSPSGGSGTEQYF. The CDR3 DNA reads as TGTGCCAGCAGCCCCTCAGGTGGTAGCGGGACCGAGCAGTACTTC.

CDR3 region: CASSLGLTGEQFF. CDR3 DNA: TGTGCCAGCAGCTTAGGGCTCACGGGTGAGCAGTTCTTC. The chain links TRBV7-3 to TRBJ2-1; D unresolved. This CDR3 has 13 amino acids. Trimming removed 2 bases from V and 9 bases from J, with 11 bases in between. CDR1 is SGHTA and CDR2 is FQGTGA in the germline V gene.

The chain links TRBV15 to TRBJ1-5; TRBD1 aligns across 7 bases. This CDR3 spans 16 amino acids. CDR1 LNHNV and CDR2 YYDKDF come from the germline V gene (reference sequence). V gave up 4 bases and J gave up 6 bases; unmatched junction bases: 12. Written as DNA, the CDR3 is TGTGCCACCAGCAATGGGGGACAGAAACCCCCTCAGCCCCAGCATTTT. This gives the protein CATSNGGQKPPQPQHF.

The chain couples TRBV11-2 to TRBJ2-1; D assignment may be TRBD1 or TRBD2 (5 bases each). Looked up from germline, CDR1 is SGHAT and CDR2 is FQNNGV. The CDR3 extends over 14 amino acids. Trimming removed 5 bases at V and 7 bases at J, with 15 bases between. The CDR3 sequence is CASSKGRGRNEQFF. CDR3 DNA sequence: TGTGCCAGCAGCAAAGGACGGGGACGGAATGAGCAGTTCTTC.

The rearrangement joins TRBV30 to TRBJ2-3; maybe TRBD2 (5 bases). Germline V gene sequence: CDR1 GTSNPN, CDR2 SVGIG (reference sequence). This CDR3 is built from 16 residues. V lost 0 bases to trimming and J lost 1 base, with 14 bases between them. The CDR3 sequence is CAWSVLWETGTDTQYF. In DNA, the CDR3 is TGTGCCTGGAGTGTACTATGGGAGACGGGCACAGATACGCAGTATTTT.

CDR3 in amino acids: CASSLGQGGGEQYF. The CDR3 nucleotides read TGCGCCAGCAGCTTGGGACAGGGAGGTGGCGAGCAGTACTTC. This chain connects TRBV5-1 to TRBJ2-7; tentative D call: TRBD1 (7 bases). V lost 0 bases and J 6 bases, leaving 13 bases between the germline ends. Germline CDR1 reads SGHRS; CDR2 reads YFSETQ. The CDR3 covers 14 residues.

This clone was recorded a few times. V is TRBV5-8 and J is TRBJ1-4; 11 bases agree with TRBD1. Trimming at V came to 4 bases and at J to 8 bases, leaving 7 bases not matched to a gene. CDR3 length equals 15 residues. Germline CDR1 and CDR2: SGHTS and YDEGEE. The CDR3, as DNA: TGTGCCAGCAGCCCGCACCGGGACAGGGGGGAAAAACTGTTTTTT. As protein: CASSPHRDRGEKLFF.

This clone occurred once. Because the CDR3's place on the DNA is in doubt, the DNA is left out and the CDR3 is given as listed by TCRdb. The chain uses TRBV4-2 and TRBJ2-3. With termini counted, the CDR3 has 13 amino acids. CDR1 and CDR2 (germline): LGHNA, YNFKEQ. CDR3 loop: CASSQAFGAGSIF.

The chain joins TRBV29-1 to TRBJ1-2; the D gene is possibly TRBD1 (5 bases). This CDR3 is 11 amino acids long. Germline CDR1 is SQVTM and CDR2 is ANQGSEA. Trimming removed 7 bases from V and 8 bases from J, with 14 bases in between. The CDR3 sequence is CSADRGFGYTF. CDR3 sequence (DNA): TGCAGCGCCGACCGGGGCTTCGGCTACACCTTC.

This chain connects TRBV2 to TRBJ2-2; TRBD1 matches 7 bases. Trimming removed 3 bases from V and 1 base from J; junction bases left unmatched: 2. Germline CDR1 is SNHLY and CDR2 is FYNNEI. The CDR3 totals 15 residues. The CDR3 loop reads CASSEGQLNTGELFF. CDR3 DNA sequence: TGTGCCAGCAGTGAGGGACAGTTGAACACCGGGGAGCTGTTTTTT.